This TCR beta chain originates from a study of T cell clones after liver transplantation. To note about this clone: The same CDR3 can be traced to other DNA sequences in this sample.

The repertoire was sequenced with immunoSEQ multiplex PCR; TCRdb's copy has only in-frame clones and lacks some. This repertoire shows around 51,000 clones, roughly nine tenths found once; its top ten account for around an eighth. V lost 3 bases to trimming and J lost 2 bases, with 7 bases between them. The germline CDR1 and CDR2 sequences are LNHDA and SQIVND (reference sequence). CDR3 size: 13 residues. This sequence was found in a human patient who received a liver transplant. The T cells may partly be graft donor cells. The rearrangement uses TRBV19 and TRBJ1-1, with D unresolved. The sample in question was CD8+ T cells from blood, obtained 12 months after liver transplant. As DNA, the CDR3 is TGTGCCAGTAGTATTAACTCTAACACTGAAGCTTTCTTT. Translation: CASSINSNTEAFF.